This paragraph covers one TCR beta chain sequence. These data originate in a study of blood T cell repertoires in COVID-19. The germline V gene has CDR1 SGHDT and CDR2 YYEEEE. After removal of 0 bases from V and 11 bases from J, the junction contained 0 bases not matched to a gene. This CDR3 spans 12 amino acids. The table came from immunoSEQ multiplex PCR; TCRdb's copy has only in-frame clones and leaves some out. The sample holds about 220,000 clones, roughly 80% seen once. The chain is built from TRBV5-6 and TRBJ1-4; 8 bases align to TRBD1. This sequence originates from a woman in her 70s with acute or convalescent COVID-19. Sequenced material: peripheral blood. CDR3 DNA: TGTGCCAGCAGCTTGGACAGGGGGAAACTGTTTTTT. It yields the protein CASSLDRGKLFF.